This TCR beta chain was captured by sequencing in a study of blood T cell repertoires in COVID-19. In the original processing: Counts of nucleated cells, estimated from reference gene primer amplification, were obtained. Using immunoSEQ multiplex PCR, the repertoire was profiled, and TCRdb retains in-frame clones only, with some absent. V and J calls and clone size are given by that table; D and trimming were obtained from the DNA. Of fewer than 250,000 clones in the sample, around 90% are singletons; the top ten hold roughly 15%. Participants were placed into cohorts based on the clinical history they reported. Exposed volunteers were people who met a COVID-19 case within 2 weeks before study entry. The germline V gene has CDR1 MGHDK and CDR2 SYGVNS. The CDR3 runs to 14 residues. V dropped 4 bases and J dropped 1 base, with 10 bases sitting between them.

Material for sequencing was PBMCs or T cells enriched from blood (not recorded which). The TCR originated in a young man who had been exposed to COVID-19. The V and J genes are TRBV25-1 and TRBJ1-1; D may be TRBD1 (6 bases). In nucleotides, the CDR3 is TGTGCCAGCAGTGGACAGGCGTGGAACACTGAAGCTTTCTTT. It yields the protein CASSGQAWNTEAFF.